This T cell receptor beta chain was profiled in a study of T-cell memory formation after mild COVID-19. Overall study context: Most TCR clusters belonged to a single donor. Study conclusions and caveats: Contracting clones from day 15 to 85 had balanced CD4/CD8; later expanders favoured CD4+.

5'RACE with constant-segment primers built TCRalpha and TCRbeta cDNA libraries with UMIs. Via MiXCR, TCRdb re-called the 5' RACE reads, giving one row per CDR3 protein. The sample records about 320,000 distinct CDR3 sequences, 14% being singletons. The V gene lost 0 bases and the J gene lost 3 bases, with 8 bases spanning the gap. The CDR3 spans 15 residues. Per the germline V gene, CDR1 is LGHNA and CDR2 is YSLEER. Comment on this clonotype: The antigen is unknown.

The gene calls are TRBV4-3 and TRBJ2-2; D gene unclear. The sample taken for sequencing was PBMCs or a T cell subset sorted from them (not recorded which). The source of this sequence is a man aged 18 to 30 who had mild COVID-19 (a few samples of this study predate the infection). Cell type and time point are not known. CDR3 sequence: CASSQEFSYTGELFF. The CDR3 DNA reads as TGCGCCAGCAGCCAAGAATTCAGCTACACCGGGGAGCTGTTTTTT.